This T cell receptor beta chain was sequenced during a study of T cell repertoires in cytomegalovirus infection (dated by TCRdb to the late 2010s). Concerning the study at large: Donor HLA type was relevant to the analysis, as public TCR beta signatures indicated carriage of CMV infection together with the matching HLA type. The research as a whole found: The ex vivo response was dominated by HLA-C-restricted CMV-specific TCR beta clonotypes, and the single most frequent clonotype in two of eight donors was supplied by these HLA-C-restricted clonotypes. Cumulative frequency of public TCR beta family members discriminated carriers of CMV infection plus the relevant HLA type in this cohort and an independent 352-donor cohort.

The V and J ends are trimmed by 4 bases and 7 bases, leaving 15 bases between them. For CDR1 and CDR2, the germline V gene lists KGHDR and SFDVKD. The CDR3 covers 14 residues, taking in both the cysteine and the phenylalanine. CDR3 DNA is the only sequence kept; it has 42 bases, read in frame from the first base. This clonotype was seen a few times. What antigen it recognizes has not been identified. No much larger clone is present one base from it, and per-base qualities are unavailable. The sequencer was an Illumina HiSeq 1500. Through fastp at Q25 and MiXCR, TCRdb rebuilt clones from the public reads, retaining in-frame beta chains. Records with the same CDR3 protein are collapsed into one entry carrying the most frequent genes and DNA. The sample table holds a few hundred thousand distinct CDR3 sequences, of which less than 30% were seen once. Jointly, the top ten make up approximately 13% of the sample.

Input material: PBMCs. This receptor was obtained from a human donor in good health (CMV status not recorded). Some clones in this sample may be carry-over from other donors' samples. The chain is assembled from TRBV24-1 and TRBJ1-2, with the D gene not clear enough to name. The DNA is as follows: TGTGCCACCAGTGACCCCCCGGCCGGTGCTGGCTACACCTTC. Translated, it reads CATSDPPAGAGYTF.